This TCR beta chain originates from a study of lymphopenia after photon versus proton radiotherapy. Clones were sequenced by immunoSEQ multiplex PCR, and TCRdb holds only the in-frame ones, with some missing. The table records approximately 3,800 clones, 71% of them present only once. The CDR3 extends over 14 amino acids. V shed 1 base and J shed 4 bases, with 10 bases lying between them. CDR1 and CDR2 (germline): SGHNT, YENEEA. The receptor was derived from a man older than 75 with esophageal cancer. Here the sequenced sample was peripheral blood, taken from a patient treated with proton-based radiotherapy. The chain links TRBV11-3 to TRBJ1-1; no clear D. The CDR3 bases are TGTGCCAGCAGCTTAGTTGAGCAAGGCACTGAAGCTTTCTTT. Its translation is CASSLVEQGTEAFF.